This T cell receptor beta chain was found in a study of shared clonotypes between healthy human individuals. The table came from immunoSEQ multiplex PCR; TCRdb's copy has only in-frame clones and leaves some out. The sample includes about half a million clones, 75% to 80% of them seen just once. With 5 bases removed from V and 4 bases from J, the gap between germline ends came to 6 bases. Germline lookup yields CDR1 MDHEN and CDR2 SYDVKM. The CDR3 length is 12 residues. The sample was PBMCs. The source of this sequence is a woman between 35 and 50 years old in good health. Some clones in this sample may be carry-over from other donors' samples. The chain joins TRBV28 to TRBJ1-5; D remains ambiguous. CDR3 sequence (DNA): TGTGCCAGCAGTACTACGAATCAGCCCCAGCATTTT. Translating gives CASSTTNQPQHF.